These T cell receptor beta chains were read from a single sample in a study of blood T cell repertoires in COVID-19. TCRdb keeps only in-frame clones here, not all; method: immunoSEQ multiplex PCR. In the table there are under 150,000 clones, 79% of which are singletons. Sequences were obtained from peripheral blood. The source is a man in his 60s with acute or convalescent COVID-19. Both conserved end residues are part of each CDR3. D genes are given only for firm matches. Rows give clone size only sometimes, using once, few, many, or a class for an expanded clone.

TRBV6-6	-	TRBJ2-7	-	TGTGCCAGCAGTTACCGGACAGCAACCCCATCCGAGCAGTACTTC	CASSYRTATPSEQYF
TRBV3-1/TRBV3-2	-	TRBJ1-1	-	TGTGCCAGCAGGTACCGGTCGAACACTGAAGCTTTCTTT	CASRYRSNTEAFF
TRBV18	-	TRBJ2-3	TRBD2	TGTGCCAGCTCACCGACTAGCGGGAGGAGTACCGGCACAGATACGCAGTATTTT	CASSPTSGRSTGTDTQYF
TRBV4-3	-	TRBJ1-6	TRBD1	TGCGCCAGCAGCCAGGAAAGTGGGACAGGGTCCTCACCCCTCCACTTT	CASSQESGTGSSPLHF
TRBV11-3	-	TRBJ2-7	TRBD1	TGTGCCAGCACCCCAGGACAGGGGCCTTTTAAATACGAGCAGTACTTC	CASTPGQGPFKYEQYF
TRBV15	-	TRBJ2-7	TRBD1	TGTGCCACCAGCAGGGCCGGGACAGCTAGCTCCTACGAGCAGTACTTC	CATSRAGTASSYEQYF
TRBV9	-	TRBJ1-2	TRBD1	TGTGCCAGCAGCGCCGGGGACAGGGAATATGGCTACACCTTC	CASSAGDREYGYTF
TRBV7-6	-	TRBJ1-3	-	TGTGCCAGCAGCCTCCGGGGTGGAGGAAACACCATATATTTT	CASSLRGGGNTIYF
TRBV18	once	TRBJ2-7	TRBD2	TGTGCCAGCTCACCCGGGAGGGCAGGGACCTACGAGCAGTACTTC	CASSPGRAGTYEQYF
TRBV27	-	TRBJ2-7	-	TGTGCCAGCAAAAGGGCGGAGGGAAACGAGCAGTACTTC	CASKRAEGNEQYF
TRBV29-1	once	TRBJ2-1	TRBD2	TGCAGCGTAGTAGGGCTAGCGGGAGCTCGATTTCGTGGCAATGAGCAGTTCTTC	CSVVGLAGARFRGNEQFF
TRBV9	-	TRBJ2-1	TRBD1	TGTGCCAGCAGCGTAGAGTTACAGGGGGAGCACAATGAGCAGTTCTTC	CASSVELQGEHNEQFF
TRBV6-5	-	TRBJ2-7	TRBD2	TGTGCCAGCAATCGAGCGGGAGGGATAAACGAGCAGTACTTC	CASNRAGGINEQYF
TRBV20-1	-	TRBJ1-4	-	TGCAGTGCTAGTACGCCCGGTTCGACAACTAATGAAAAACTGTTTTTT	CSASTPGSTTNEKLFF
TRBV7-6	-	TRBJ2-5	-	TGTGCCAGCAGCTCTACCCCGGGATTTCCCCAAGAGACCCAGTACTTC	CASSSTPGFPQETQYF
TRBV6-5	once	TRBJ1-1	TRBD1	TGTGCCAGCAGGTACCAACAGGGGGTGAACACTGAAGCTTTCTTT	CASRYQQGVNTEAFF
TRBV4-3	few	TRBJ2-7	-	TGCGCCAGCAGCCAAGGGGCGGGTCCCTACGAGCAGTACTTC	CASSQGAGPYEQYF
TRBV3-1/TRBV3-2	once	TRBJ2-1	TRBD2	TGTGCCAGCAGCCAACCCGGGACTAGCGTGCCGGTTGAGCAGTTCTTC	CASSQPGTSVPVEQFF
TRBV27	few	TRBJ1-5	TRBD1	TGTGCCAGCAGGCTGGGACAGGTTAGCAATCAGCCCCAGCATTTT	CASRLGQVSNQPQHF
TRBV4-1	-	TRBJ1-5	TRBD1	TGCGCCAGGGGACAGATTTCTCAGCCCCAGCATTTT	CARGQISQPQHF
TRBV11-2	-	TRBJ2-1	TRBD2	TGTGCCAGCAGCCCTCGGACTAGCGGGAGTGCGCCAGCGTTCTTC	CASSPRTSGSAPAFF
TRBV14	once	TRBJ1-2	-	TGTGCCAGCAGCCAAGAACACAGTTTGTATGGCTACACCTTC	CASSQEHSLYGYTF
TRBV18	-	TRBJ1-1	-	TGTGCCAGCTCACCGACAGGTGGGATGAACACTGAAGCTTTCTTT	CASSPTGGMNTEAFF
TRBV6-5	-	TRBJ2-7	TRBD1	TGTGCCAGCAGTTTGGCCGCGGGGACAGGGTCCTACGAGCAGTACTTC	CASSLAAGTGSYEQYF
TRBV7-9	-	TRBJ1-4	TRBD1	TGTGCCAGCAGCCTTGGACAGGTATCCGAAAAACTGTTTTTT	CASSLGQVSEKLFF
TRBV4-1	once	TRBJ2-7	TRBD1	TGCGCCAGCAGCCAACAGATTTCGGGACAGTTCCACGAGCAGTACTTC	CASSQQISGQFHEQYF
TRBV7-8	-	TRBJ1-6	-	TGTGCCAGCAGCCCTTTCCGCGGGCCTTCACCCCTCCACTTT	CASSPFRGPSPLHF
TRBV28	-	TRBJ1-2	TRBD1	TGTGCCAGCAGTTTTTCAGGGGGCCTTAACCACCTAGCTAACTATGGCTACACCTTC	CASSFSGGLNHLANYGYTF
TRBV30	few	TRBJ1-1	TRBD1	TGTGCCTGGGGGGACAGAAGTGAAGCTTTCTTT	CAWGDRSEAFF
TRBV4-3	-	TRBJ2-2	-	TGCGCCAGCAGCCGGGGTGACAGAAGCACCGGGGAGCTGTTTTTT	CASSRGDRSTGELFF
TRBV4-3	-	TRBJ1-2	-	TGCGCCAGCAGCCAAGAAGTAGCTGGGGGGAAGGATGGCTACACCTTC	CASSQEVAGGKDGYTF
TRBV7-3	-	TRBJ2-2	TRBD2	TGTGCCAGCAGCTACCAACTAGCGACAATGAACACCGGGGAGCTGTTTTTT	CASSYQLATMNTGELFF
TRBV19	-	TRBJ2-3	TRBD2	TGTGCCAGTAGGACTAGCGGGAGAGCAGGCACAGATACGCAGTATTTT	CASRTSGRAGTDTQYF
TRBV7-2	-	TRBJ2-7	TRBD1	TGTGCCAGCAGCTGGGCCGGGACAGGGGGCTACGAGCAGTACTTC	CASSWAGTGGYEQYF
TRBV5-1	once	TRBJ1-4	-	TGCGCCAGCAGCTCGTTCGGGGAAACTGAAAAACTGTTTTTT	CASSSFGETEKLFF
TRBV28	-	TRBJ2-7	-	TGTGCCAGCAGGGTGGGCAGCTCCTACGAGCAGTACTTC	CASRVGSSYEQYF
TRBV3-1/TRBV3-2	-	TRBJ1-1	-	TGTGCCAGCAGCCAAGGCCGGGGCACTGAAGCTTTCTTT	CASSQGRGTEAFF
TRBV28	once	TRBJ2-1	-	TGTGCCAGCAGTGGACAGACTGGTCGAAATGAGCAGTTCTTC	CASSGQTGRNEQFF
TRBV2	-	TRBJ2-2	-	TGTGCCAGCAGTGACTTCGGGGGACAGAGCGGGGAGCTGTTTTTT	CASSDFGGQSGELFF
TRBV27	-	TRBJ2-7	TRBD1	TGTGCCAGCAGTTTATCGACAGGGAAGGGTAACGAGCAGTACTTC	CASSLSTGKGNEQYF
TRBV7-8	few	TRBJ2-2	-	TGTGCCAGCAGCTTAAAAACCGGGGGTTCCACGAACACCGGGGAGCTGTTTTTT	CASSLKTGGSTNTGELFF
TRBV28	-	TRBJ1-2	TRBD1	TGTGCCAGCAGTCCGAGGACAGGGGGCCTCTATGGCTACACCTTC	CASSPRTGGLYGYTF
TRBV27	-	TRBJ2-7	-	TGTGCCAGCGGTCGAGGGAGTTCCTACGAGCAGTACTTC	CASGRGSSYEQYF
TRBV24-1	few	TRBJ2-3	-	TGTGCCACCAGTGAACCCAACAGGGATACGCAGTATTTT	CATSEPNRDTQYF
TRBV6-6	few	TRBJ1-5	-	TGTGCCAGCAGTTACGGGAGCGGGAATCAGCCCCAGCATTTT	CASSYGSGNQPQHF
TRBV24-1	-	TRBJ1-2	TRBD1	TGTGCCACCAGTGGACAGGGGGACTATGGCTACACCTTC	CATSGQGDYGYTF
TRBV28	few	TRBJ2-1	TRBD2	TGTGCCAGCAGTTTACGCGGTGGATTGGGGGGGAGGAACAATGAGCAGTTCTTC	CASSLRGGLGGRNNEQFF
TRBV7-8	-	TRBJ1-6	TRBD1	TGTGCCAGCGGCGACAGGGGTGGGTCACCCCTCCACTTT	CASGDRGGSPLHF
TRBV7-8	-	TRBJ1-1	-	TGTGCCAGCAGTCGAAACAGGGTTGAAGCTTTCTTT	CASSRNRVEAFF
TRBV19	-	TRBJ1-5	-	TGTGCCAGTAGTATCGTTCAGAACGATCAGCCCCAGCATTTT	CASSIVQNDQPQHF
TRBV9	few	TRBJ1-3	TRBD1	TGTGCCAGCAGCGCCTCGGGACAGGCGGCTGGAAACACCATATATTTT	CASSASGQAAGNTIYF
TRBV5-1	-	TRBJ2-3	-	TGCGCCAGCAGCCCGCTGGGTGGGCGGGGCACAGATACGCAGTATTTT	CASSPLGGRGTDTQYF
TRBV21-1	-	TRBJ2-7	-	TGTGCCAGCAGCGCAAAGTTGACAGGGTTCAACGAGCAGTACTTC	CASSAKLTGFNEQYF
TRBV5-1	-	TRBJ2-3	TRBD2	TGCGCCAGCAGCTCCGGACTAGCGGGCGCCACTAGGCGCACAGATACGCAGTATTTT	CASSSGLAGATRRTDTQYF
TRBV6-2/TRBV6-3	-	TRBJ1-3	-	TGTGCCAGCAGTCCAGGCGGGTCTGGAAACACCATATATTTT	CASSPGGSGNTIYF